Listed below are T cell receptor beta chains from one sample, sequenced in a study of blood T cell repertoires in COVID-19. TCRdb's copy holds only in-frame clones and misses some; the assay was immunoSEQ multiplex PCR. The sample holds approximately 200,000 clones, less than 90% seen once. The material sequenced was peripheral blood. These receptors were taken from a man aged 40-50 years with active or convalescent COVID-19. The CDR3 runs from the conserved cysteine through the conserved F or W. Fields, in order: D gene, clone size, V gene, J gene, CDR3 DNA, CDR3 protein. A D gene is named only where the DNA matches it firmly. For some rows the clone size is stated as once, few or many, or as a class when expanded; others skip it.

>NA|NA|TRBV7-9|TRBJ1-3
TGTGCCAGCAGTCATCGCGGCCCGAGAAACACCATATATTTT
CASSHRGPRNTIYF
>NA|NA|TRBV28|TRBJ1-5
TGTGCCAGCAGTAGGCTTGGGGCGGAGGGACAGCCCCAGCATTTT
CASSRLGAEGQPQHF
>NA|NA|TRBV5-6|TRBJ2-3
TGTGCCAGCAGCTTGGAGCGACAGGCCGGCGGGGGTACGCAGTATTTT
CASSLERQAGGGTQYF
>TRBD1|NA|TRBV19|TRBJ1-2
TGTGCCAGTAGTTCGGGGCCGGGACAGGGGGACTATGGCTACACCTTC
CASSSGPGQGDYGYTF
>TRBD1|NA|TRBV18|TRBJ1-3
TGTGCCAGCTCACCACGTTCCGGGACAGAGGCTTCCTCTGGAAACACCATATATTTT
CASSPRSGTEASSGNTIYF
>TRBD1|NA|TRBV19|TRBJ1-2
TGTGCCAGTAGTGAACAGGGGAAGTTCAATGGCTACACCTTC
CASSEQGKFNGYTF
>NA|NA|TRBV29-1|TRBJ2-7
TGCAGCGTTGTGGCTAGGCCCTACGAGCAGTACTTC
CSVVARPYEQYF
>TRBD1|NA|TRBV19|TRBJ2-5
TGTGCCAGGATAACTAGGGGGCCCCAAGAGACCCAGTACTTC
CARITRGPQETQYF
>NA|NA|TRBV5-1|TRBJ1-2
TGCGCCAGCAGCCCGGCAGTTGTGGGGCCGAATGGCTACACCTTC
CASSPAVVGPNGYTF
>TRBD2|NA|TRBV3-1/TRBV3-2|TRBJ2-3
TGTGCCAGCAGCCAGGGGGCGGGGGGGCCGATAGATACGCAGTATTTT
CASSQGAGGPIDTQYF
>NA|few|TRBV7-3|TRBJ1-1
TGTGCCAGCAGCTTAACTGGGGGGGCCGGCACTGAAGCTTTCTTT
CASSLTGGAGTEAFF
>TRBD2|few|TRBV7-2|TRBJ2-2
TGTGCCAGCAGCTCCCAACCATTGACTAGCCCCGCCGGGGAGCTGTTTTTT
CASSSQPLTSPAGELFF
>NA|NA|TRBV7-3|TRBJ1-1
TGTGCCAGCAGTTCAAGCGGGGCAGGAAAAGCTTTCTTT
CASSSSGAGKAFF
>TRBD1|once|TRBV7-9|TRBJ1-4
TGTGCCAGCATCGTGGGACAGGGAAATGAAAAACTGTTTTTT
CASIVGQGNEKLFF
>NA|NA|TRBV19|TRBJ1-1
TGTGCCAGTAGAGGGGCATCCGCAGCTTTCTTT
CASRGASAAFF
>TRBD1|NA|TRBV28|TRBJ2-1
TGTGCCAGCAGCCAGGCGGGACAGGGGACCTACAATGAGCAGTTCTTC
CASSQAGQGTYNEQFF
>NA|NA|TRBV19|TRBJ2-1
TGTGCCTCACGTGGAGGTCCAGTACATGAGCAGTTCTTC
CASRGGPVHEQFF
>NA|NA|TRBV6-6|TRBJ2-7
TGTGCCAGCAGGTTACTCGAAAGCTCCTACGAGCAGTACTTC
CASRLLESSYEQYF
>NA|NA|TRBV5-4|TRBJ2-3
TGTGCCAGCAGCTCAGGACAGAGATTCTCCACAGATACGCAGTATTTT
CASSSGQRFSTDTQYF
>NA|NA|TRBV12-3/TRBV12-4|TRBJ1-2
TGTGCCAGCAGTTCGACAGGCTTCGGCTACACCTTC
CASSSTGFGYTF
>NA|NA|TRBV15|TRBJ2-2
TGTGCCACTGAGGGCTCTGGGGAGCTGTTTTTT
CATEGSGELFF
>TRBD1|NA|TRBV7-9|TRBJ1-4
TGTGCCAGCAGCTCGGACAGGATTTATGAAAAACTGTTTTTT
CASSSDRIYEKLFF
>NA|NA|TRBV27|TRBJ2-7
TGTGCCAGCAGTTTAGCGGCAGTCTCCTACGAGCAGTACTTC
CASSLAAVSYEQYF
>NA|NA|TRBV4-2|TRBJ2-7
TGTGCCAGCAGCCAGTTCCTAGGCTCGCTCGAGCAGTACTTC
CASSQFLGSLEQYF
>NA|NA|TRBV6-5|TRBJ1-5
TGTGCCAGCAGTACCGGAGGGGCTGGCAATCAGCCCCAGCATTTT
CASSTGGAGNQPQHF
>NA|NA|TRBV6-4|TRBJ1-2
TGTGCCAGCAGCCAGGGATTTGGCTACACCTTC
CASSQGFGYTF
>NA|NA|TRBV6-5|TRBJ2-3
TGTGCCAGCAGTTACTCGGCTAGCACAGATACGCAGTATTTT
CASSYSASTDTQYF
>TRBD2|NA|TRBV19|TRBJ2-1
TGTGCCAGTAGTATTAGTGGGCCTAGCGGGCGCAATGAGCAGTTCTTC
CASSISGPSGRNEQFF
>TRBD1|NA|TRBV7-7|TRBJ2-5
TGTGCCAGCAGCCTACGCCGGGACAGACAAGAGACCCAGTACTTC
CASSLRRDRQETQYF
>TRBD2|once|TRBV2|TRBJ2-3
TGTGCCAGCAGTGACCAAGCGGGAGGGGACAGGGATACGCAGTATTTT
CASSDQAGGDRDTQYF
>TRBD1|NA|TRBV11-2|TRBJ2-7
TGTGCCAGCAGCTTAAGGGGGCTCTACTACGAGCAGTACTTC
CASSLRGLYYEQYF
>TRBD1|NA|TRBV28|TRBJ2-7
TGTGCCAGCAGTTCGCCGGGACAGGGGAACGGCGAGCAGTACTTC
CASSSPGQGNGEQYF
>NA|NA|TRBV10-2|TRBJ1-6
TGCGCCAGCGTAGACCCGGGGGAAATAAATTCACCCCTCCACTTT
CASVDPGEINSPLHF
>NA|once|TRBV19|TRBJ1-5
TGTGCCAGTAGTATCTCCGGTGGGCCCCAGCATTTT
CASSISGGPQHF
>TRBD1|once|TRBV2|TRBJ1-1
TGTGCCAGCAGTCGGGACAGGTTTACTGAAGCTTTCTTT
CASSRDRFTEAFF
>NA|few|TRBV7-3|TRBJ2-7
TGTGCCAGCAGCCTTAGTGGGGGGGGCCACGAGCAGTACTTC
CASSLSGGGHEQYF
>TRBD2|NA|TRBV10-2|TRBJ2-1
TGCGCCAGCAGTGAGGGGACTAGCGGGAGAGGTGAGCAGTTCTTC
CASSEGTSGRGEQFF
>TRBD1|NA|TRBV19|TRBJ1-5
TGTGCCAGTAGTAATTGGGGACAGACCAATCAGCCCCAGCATTTT
CASSNWGQTNQPQHF
>NA|NA|TRBV27|TRBJ2-3
TGTGCCAGCATGATTCTGGGGGCGCCCACAGATACGCAGTATTTT
CASMILGAPTDTQYF
>TRBD1|NA|TRBV5-4|TRBJ2-5
TGTGCCAGCAGCAGGGGGCCGGGGACCCAGTACTTC
CASSRGPGTQYF
>NA|NA|TRBV15|TRBJ1-4
TGTGCCACCAGAAGGGAGGTAGGGACGAATGAAAAACTGTTTTTT
CATRREVGTNEKLFF
>NA|NA|TRBV11-2|TRBJ1-6
TGTGCCAGCAGCTTACCGACAGATCCTTATAATTCACCCCTCCACTTT
CASSLPTDPYNSPLHF
>NA|NA|TRBV5-1|TRBJ1-2
TGCGCCAGCAGCTTGGGTAGTGGCTACACCTTC
CASSLGSGYTF
>NA|NA|TRBV6-5|TRBJ2-2
TGTGCCAGCAGTTACTCGACCCCGGGTCCCGGGGAGCTGTTTTTT
CASSYSTPGPGELFF
>TRBD1|NA|TRBV30|TRBJ2-5
TGTGCCTGGAAATGGACAGGTTGGGTGACCCAGTACTTC
CAWKWTGWVTQYF
>NA|NA|TRBV9|TRBJ1-5
TGTGCCAGCAGCGTAGACGGGATGGGAAATCAGCCCCAGCATTTT
CASSVDGMGNQPQHF
>NA|NA|TRBV19|TRBJ2-1
TGTGCCAGTAGCCCCATGAGGTACAATGAGCAGTTCTTC
CASSPMRYNEQFF